This T cell receptor beta chain was sequenced during a study of T cell changes during pregnancy in multiple sclerosis. V dropped 4 bases and J dropped 0; count of bases not matched to a gene: 4. Germline loops: CDR1 SGHDN, CDR2 FVKESK. The length of the CDR3 is 15 residues. Sequenced by immunoSEQ multiplex PCR; TCRdb stores in-frame clones only, minus some. The data show approximately 89,000 clones, around 94% seen once. Source: peripheral blood, taken in the third trimester of pregnancy. The TCR was taken from a female donor with multiple sclerosis, enrolled in a pregnancy study. The chain employs TRBV14 and TRBJ2-7; 9 bases fit TRBD2. The CDR3, as DNA: TGTGCCAGCAGCCTTCTAGCGGGGAGCTCCTACGAGCAGTACTTC. Its translation: CASSLLAGSSYEQYF. The full variable domain, with the rest looked up from reference TRBV14 and TRBJ2-7, is EAGVTQFPSHSVIEKGQTVTLRCDPISGHDNLYWYRRVMGKEIKFLLHFVKESKQDESGMPNNRFLAERTGGTYSTLKVQPAELEDSGVYFCASSLLAGSSYEQYFGPGTRLTVT.